This TCR beta chain was retrieved from a study of shared clonotypes between healthy human individuals. At the level of the study: Donor composition was a couple of women and a few men, aged 18 to 49.

This CDR3 spans 14 amino acids. Germline V gene sequence: CDR1 MNHEY, CDR2 SMNVEV (reference sequence). V dropped 8 bases and J dropped 1; count of bases not matched to a gene: 7. Details on this clone: Its target is unknown.

Broader study findings: Against clonotypes common to all four donors, non-shared ones had lower generation probabilities.

The naive CD8 subset, CD45RO-negative cells positively selected for CCR7, excluded terminally differentiated effector memory CD45RA+ cells. For each subset, genomic DNA was distributed in equal portions over several immunoSEQ plates. The assay was immunoSEQ multiplex PCR, and TCRdb's table has in-frame clones only and misses some. The sample holds approximately 1.9 million clones; 80% to 95% are singletons and the top ten take more than 1.5%. This receptor was taken from a man aged 18 to 30 in good health. Some clones in this sample may be carry-over from other donors' samples. The sequencing sample was made of naive CD8+ T cells from PBMCs. The chain employs TRBV27 and TRBJ2-7; TRBD1 agrees at 8 bases. CDR3 in DNA: TGTGCCAGCGGAACCTGGACAGGGTCCTACGAGCAGTACTTC. Translated: CASGTWTGSYEQYF.